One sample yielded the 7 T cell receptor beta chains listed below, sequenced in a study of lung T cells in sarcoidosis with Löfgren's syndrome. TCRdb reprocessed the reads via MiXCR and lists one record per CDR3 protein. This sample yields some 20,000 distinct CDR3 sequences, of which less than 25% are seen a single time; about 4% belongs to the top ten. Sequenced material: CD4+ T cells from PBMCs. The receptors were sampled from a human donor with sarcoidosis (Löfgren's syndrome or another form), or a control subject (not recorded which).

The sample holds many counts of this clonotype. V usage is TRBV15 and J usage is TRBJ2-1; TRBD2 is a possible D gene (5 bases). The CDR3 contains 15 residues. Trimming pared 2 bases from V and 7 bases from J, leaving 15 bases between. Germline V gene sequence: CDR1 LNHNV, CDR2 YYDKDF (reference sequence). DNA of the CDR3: TGTGCCACCAGCAGAAAAACTGAGCCGGGGAATGAGCAGTTCTTC. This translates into CATSRKTEPGNEQFF.

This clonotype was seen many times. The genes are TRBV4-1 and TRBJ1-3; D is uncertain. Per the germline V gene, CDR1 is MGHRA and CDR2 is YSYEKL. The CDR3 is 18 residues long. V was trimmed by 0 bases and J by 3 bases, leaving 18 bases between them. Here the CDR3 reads CASSQESPSAGFGNTIYF. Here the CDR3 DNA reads TGCGCCAGCAGCCAAGAATCTCCCTCGGCAGGCTTTGGAAACACCATATATTTT.

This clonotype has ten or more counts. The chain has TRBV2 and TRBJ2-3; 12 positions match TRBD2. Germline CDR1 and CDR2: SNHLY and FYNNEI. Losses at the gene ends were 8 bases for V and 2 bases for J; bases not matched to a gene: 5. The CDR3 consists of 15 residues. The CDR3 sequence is CASGLAGGPTDTQYF. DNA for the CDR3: TGTGCCAGCGGCCTAGCGGGGGGGCCCACAGATACGCAGTATTTT.

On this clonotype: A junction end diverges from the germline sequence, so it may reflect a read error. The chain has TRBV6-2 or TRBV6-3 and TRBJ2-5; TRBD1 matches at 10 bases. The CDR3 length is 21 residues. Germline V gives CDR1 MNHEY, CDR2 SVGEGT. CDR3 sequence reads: CASIPPPGSDRGKKDRETRYF. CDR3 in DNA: TGTGCCAGCATCCCGCCTCCCGGTTCGGACAGGGGGAAGAAGGACCGAGAGACCCGGTACTTC.

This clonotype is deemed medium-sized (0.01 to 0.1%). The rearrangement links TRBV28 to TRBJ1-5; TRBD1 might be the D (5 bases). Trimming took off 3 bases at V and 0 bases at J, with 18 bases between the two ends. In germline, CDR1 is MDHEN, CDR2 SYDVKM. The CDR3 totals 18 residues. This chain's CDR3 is CASSFPPGRRYSNQPQHF. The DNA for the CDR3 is TGTGCCAGCAGTTTTCCCCCGGGACGGAGATATAGCAATCAGCCCCAGCATTTT.

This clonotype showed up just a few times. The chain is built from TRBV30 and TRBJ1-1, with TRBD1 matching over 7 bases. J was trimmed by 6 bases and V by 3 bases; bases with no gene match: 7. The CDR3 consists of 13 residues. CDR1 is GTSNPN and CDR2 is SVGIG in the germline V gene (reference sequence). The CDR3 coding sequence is TGTGCCTGGAGCCCGGGAGGGACAGCTGAAGCTTTCTTT. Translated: CAWSPGGTAEAFF.

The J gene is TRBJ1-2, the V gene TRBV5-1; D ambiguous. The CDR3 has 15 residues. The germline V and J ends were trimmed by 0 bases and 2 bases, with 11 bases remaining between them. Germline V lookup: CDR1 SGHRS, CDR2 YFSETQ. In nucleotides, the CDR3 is TGCGCCAGCAGCTTGGGAGCTTTCGCCAACTATGGCTACACCTTC. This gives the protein CASSLGAFANYGYTF.